This T cell receptor (beta chain) originates from a study of blood T cell repertoires in COVID-19. This CDR3 has 15 amino acids. V shed 10 bases and J 6 bases; nucleotides not matched to a gene: 12. From germline, CDR1 is LGHDT and CDR2 YNNKEL (reference sequence). Profiled with immunoSEQ multiplex PCR; TCRdb holds only in-frame clones, not every one. This table holds about 200,000 clones, 75% to 90% found once. The rearrangement uses TRBV3-1 (or the pseudogene TRBV3-2) and TRBJ2-1, with 10 bases aligning to TRBD1. Material for sequencing was peripheral blood. The TCR originated in a man aged 60 to 69 who had recovered from COVID-19. The CDR3 sequence is CATRLSGTGVNEQFF. The CDR3 nucleotides are TGTGCCACCAGACTCTCCGGGACAGGGGTCAATGAGCAGTTCTTC.